This entry lists 2 T cell receptor beta chains sequenced from one sample in a study of T cell clones after liver transplantation. Sequencing used immunoSEQ multiplex PCR; TCRdb keeps in-frame clones, though not all of them. This sample has fewer than 80,000 clones; 80% to 85% occur once, and the top ten carry 2.1%. The starting material was CD4+ T cells from blood, obtained 48 months after liver transplant. Source of these receptors: a human patient who received a liver transplant. Some T cells may be provided by the graft donor.

The rearrangement links TRBV7-3 to TRBJ2-2; D remains ambiguous. The germline V gene has CDR1 SGHTA and CDR2 FQGTGA. The length of the CDR3 is 12 residues. Trimming stripped 1 base from V and 8 bases from J, with 5 bases between. In nucleotides, the CDR3 is TGTGCCAGCAGCTTAAGTTCTGGGGAGCTGTTTTTT. Its protein is CASSLSSGELFF.

This clone was found a few times. Written as DNA, the CDR3 is TGCAGCGCCACGGGACAGATGAACACTGAAGCTTTCTTT. It yields the protein CSATGQMNTEAFF. The chain recombines TRBV29-1 with TRBJ1-1; 7 nucleotides match TRBD1. Germline CDR1 reads SQVTM; CDR2 reads ANQGSEA. CDR3 length equals 13 residues. After removal of 7 bases from V and 0 bases from J, the junction contained 5 bases not matched to a gene.